A selection of T cell receptor beta chains follows, all from one sample in a study of early T cells in non-severe SARS-CoV-2 infection. Each CDR3 protein is one row after TCRdb ran MiXCR on the 5' RACE reads. The data hold about 110,000 distinct CDR3 sequences, with 10% to 15% observed a single time. This specimen was whole blood, taken at baseline. The receptors shown here come from an adult who was a healthcare worker with PCR-confirmed SARS-CoV-2 infection or an uninfected control (not recorded which). Both conserved end residues are part of each CDR3. The D gene is left open where the match is weak. Only some rows state a clone size, as once, few, many or a class for expanded clones.

>TRBJ2-1|few|TRBD2|TRBV6-1
CASMKGTSGRAGFF
TGTGCCAGCATGAAGGGGACTAGCGGGAGGGCCGGTTTCTTC
>TRBJ2-5|few|TRBD1|TRBV12-3/TRBV12-4
CASSLTRGKVTQYF
TGTGCCAGCAGTTTAACCAGGGGGAAGGTGACCCAGTACTTC
>TRBJ2-7|-|-|TRBV20-1
CSAREMRPTYEQYF
TGCAGTGCTAGAGAAATGCGCCCTACCTACGAGCAGTACTTC
>TRBJ1-5|many|-|TRBV12-5
CASGLVGFGQPQHF
TGTGCTAGTGGTTTGGTCGGTTTCGGGCAGCCCCAGCATTTT
>TRBJ2-7|many|TRBD2|TRBV7-2
CASSSGLAGPYEQYF
TGTGCCAGCAGCTCCGGACTAGCCGGCCCTTACGAGCAGTACTTC
>TRBJ1-1|-|-|TRBV5-5
CASSLASWGYTEAFF
TGTGCCAGCAGCTTGGCATCCTGGGGGTATACTGAAGCTTTCTTT
>TRBJ2-7|few|-|TRBV28
CASSLLFGVYEQYF
TGTGCCAGCAGTTTATTGTTTGGGGTCTACGAGCAGTACTTC
>TRBJ2-7|-|-|TRBV14
CASSVTRQTSEQYF
TGTGCCAGCAGCGTAACAAGACAGACCTCCGAGCAGTACTTC
>TRBJ2-3|many|-|TRBV2
CASRQYTDTQYF
TGTGCCAGCAGGCAGTACACAGATACGCAGTATTTT
>TRBJ1-4|few|-|TRBV6-1
CASSGRQINEKLFF
TGTGCCAGCAGTGGGCGACAGATTAATGAAAAACTGTTTTTT
>TRBJ2-3|many|TRBD1|TRBV5-4
CASSSRDRDNADTQYF
TGTGCCAGCAGCTCCCGGGACAGGGATAACGCAGATACGCAGTATTTT
>TRBJ2-3|-|-|TRBV7-6
CASSSPPLADTQYF
TGTGCCAGCAGCTCCCCTCCCCTAGCTGATACGCAGTATTTT
>TRBJ2-2|-|-|TRBV29-1
CSVAGWTGELFF
TGCAGCGTCGCCGGGTGGACCGGGGAGCTGTTTTTT